This TCR beta chain derives from a study of blood T cell repertoires in COVID-19 (dated by TCRdb to 2020 to 2022). About the study as a whole: Samples from collaborators originated in the United States, Italy and Spain and spanned both the acute and convalescent phases of COVID-19. Where available, HLA class I and class II types were taken from metadata supplied by the sample provider and were not determined by assay-based typing. Deeply sampled blood TCRbeta repertoires from subjects exposed to, actively infected with, or recovered from COVID-19 were included in the dataset. A freely available public database, intended as a resource for researchers studying the immune response to SARS-CoV-2, is where the repertoires were released. The prospective study material was composed of cDNA or gDNA derived from T cells, B-cell-depleted T cells, or PBMCs. Samples came from the ongoing ImmuneRACE study (first 160 participants) plus 1,254 subjects from 6 global collaborators. Sample metadata almost always included a de-identified subject ID, COVID-19 status, age in years and sex. What the research found in general, with its limitations: The quantity of clinical and demographic metadata differed by source and by participant and was supplied without curation.

TCRbeta CDR3 regions were amplified from genomic DNA by means of the immunoSEQ Assay, a bias-controlled multiplex PCR. As for how the authors treated the data: The number of nucleated cells in each sample was estimated from the amplification of reference gene primers within the assay. To quantify the absolute abundance of each unique TCRbeta CDR3 rearrangement, sequence reads were collapsed and filtered. Productive Simpson clonality was computed per sample as the square root of Simpson's diversity index over productive rearrangements. In its TCRdb copy, this immuneACCESS table keeps in-frame sequences only and misses some clones. Where compared with another copy, unresolved V genes explain less than half of these, and the others have no known cause. From that table come the V and J calls and clone size; the DNA was used to work out D and trimming. This sample gives 65,000 to 90,000 clones in total; approximately 88% of them show up just once. The top ten clonotypes cover under 7.5% of the sample.

The CDR3 contains 15 residues, cysteine and phenylalanine counted. Only the CDR3 portion is preserved as DNA: 45 bases, with reading frame beginning at the first base. According to the germline V gene, CDR1 reads SGHAT and CDR2 reads FQNNGV. Deletion took 2 bases off V and 2 bases off J, with a span of 11 bases between the germline ends. Notes on this clone: Which antigen it targets is not known. There are no base qualities to consult, and no much larger clone falls within one base.

Collaborating institutions collected whole blood in K2EDTA tubes following their own protocols. For TCRbeta analysis, collaborators shipped samples in one of three forms: frozen whole blood, isolated PBMCs, or DNA extracted from either of those sample types. Input material: peripheral blood. The V and J segments used are TRBV11-2 and TRBJ2-3, with the identity of the D gene unclear. The receptor was isolated from a woman at least 80 years old with acute or convalescent COVID-19. The bases are TGTGCCAGCAGCTTACTGGCTCTTTCCACAGATACGCAGTATTTT. The translation is CASSLLALSTDTQYF.